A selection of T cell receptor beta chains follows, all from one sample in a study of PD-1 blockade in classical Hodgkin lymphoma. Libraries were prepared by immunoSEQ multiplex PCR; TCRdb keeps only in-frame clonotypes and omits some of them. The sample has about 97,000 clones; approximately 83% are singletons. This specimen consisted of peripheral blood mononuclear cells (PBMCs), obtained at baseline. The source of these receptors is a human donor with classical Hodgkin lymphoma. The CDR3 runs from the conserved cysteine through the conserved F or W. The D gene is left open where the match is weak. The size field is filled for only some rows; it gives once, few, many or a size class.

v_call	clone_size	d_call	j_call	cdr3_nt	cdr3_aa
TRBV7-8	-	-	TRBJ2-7	TGTGCCAGCAGCTTAGGCCCCCGGCCGGGTACCAACGAGCAGTACTTC	CASSLGPRPGTNEQYF
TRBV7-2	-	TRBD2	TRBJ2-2	TGTGCCAGCAGCTTAGTGGGTCTAGCGGCGAACACCGGGGAGCTGTTTTTT	CASSLVGLAANTGELFF
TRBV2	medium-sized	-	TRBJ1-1	TGTGCCAGCAGTGAACAGTGGAACACTGAAGCTTTCTTT	CASSEQWNTEAFF
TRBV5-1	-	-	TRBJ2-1	TGCGCCAGCAGCCCCCATTCGGGGGATGAGCAGTTCTTC	CASSPHSGDEQFF
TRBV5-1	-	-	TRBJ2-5	TGCGCCAGCAGCACCACAGGGACCCAAGAGACCCAGTACTTC	CASSTTGTQETQYF
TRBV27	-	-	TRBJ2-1	TGTGCCAGCAGTCACAAGAAGAACAATGAGCAGTTCTTC	CASSHKKNNEQFF
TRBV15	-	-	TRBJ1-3	TGTGCCACCAGCAGAGGGGACACGGTGGAGTCTGGAAACACCATATATTTT	CATSRGDTVESGNTIYF
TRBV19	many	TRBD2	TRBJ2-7	TGTGCCAGTAGTATAGATGATCTGGGGACTAGCGGCTCCTACGAGCAGTACTTC	CASSIDDLGTSGSYEQYF
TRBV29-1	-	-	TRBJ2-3	TGCAGCGTGGACGACACAGATACGCAGTATTTT	CSVDDTDTQYF
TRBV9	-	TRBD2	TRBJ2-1	TGTGCCAGCAGCGTAGGACTAGCATACAATGAGCAGTTCTTC	CASSVGLAYNEQFF
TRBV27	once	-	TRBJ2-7	TGTGCCAGCAGTTTAGGAGACAATGCCTACGAGCAGTACTTC	CASSLGDNAYEQYF
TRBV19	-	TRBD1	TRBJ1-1	TGTGCCAGTAGTACCTCAGGGGGCTACACTGAAGCTTTCTTT	CASSTSGGYTEAFF
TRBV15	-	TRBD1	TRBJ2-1	TGTGCCACCAGCAGAAGGACAGGGAATGAGCAGTTCTTC	CATSRRTGNEQFF
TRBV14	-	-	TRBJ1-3	TGTGCCAGCAGCCAGTTGGCCGTCGGAAACACCATATATTTT	CASSQLAVGNTIYF
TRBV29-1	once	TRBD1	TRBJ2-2	TGCAGCGTTCTGCTACTGAGCCGGGACAGTGGCGGGGAGCTGTTTTTT	CSVLLLSRDSGGELFF
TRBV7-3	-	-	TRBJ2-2	TGTGCCTCTAGCAGGGTGCGGGCCGGGGAGCTGTTTTTT	CASSRVRAGELFF
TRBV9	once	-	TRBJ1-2	TGTGCCAGCAGCGCAGGGGCAGATGGCTCTGGCTACACCTTC	CASSAGADGSGYTF
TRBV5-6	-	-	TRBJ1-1	TGTGCCAGCAGCCCAGCCCCCACGGTCAACACTGAAGCTTTCTTT	CASSPAPTVNTEAFF
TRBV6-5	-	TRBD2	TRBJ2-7	TGTGCCAGCAGCTGGCGGGAGGGCCGGGAGCAGTACTTC	CASSWREGREQYF
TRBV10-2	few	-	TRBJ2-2	TGCGCCAGCAGCCAGGCCGTAGGGGAGCTGTTTTTT	CASSQAVGELFF
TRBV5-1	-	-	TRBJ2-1	TGCGCCAGCAGTATGGGGGGGCACAATGAGCAGTTCTTC	CASSMGGHNEQFF
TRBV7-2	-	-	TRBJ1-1	TGTGCCAGCAGCTTAGTTTGGGGGGGTGCTGAAGCTTTCTTT	CASSLVWGGAEAFF
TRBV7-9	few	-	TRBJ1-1	TGTGCCAGCAGCTTAGGACAGAACACTGAAGCTTTCTTT	CASSLGQNTEAFF
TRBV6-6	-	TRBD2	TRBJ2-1	TGTGCCAGCAGTCCCAGACTAGCGGACTCCTACAATGAGCAGTTCTTC	CASSPRLADSYNEQFF
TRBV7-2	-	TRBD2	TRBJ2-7	TGTGCCAGCAGCCCCCCGGGACTAGCGGTTTCCTACGAGCAGTACTTC	CASSPPGLAVSYEQYF
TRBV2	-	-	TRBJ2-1	TGTGCCAGCAGGATCGAAGGGACGAATGAGCAGTTCTTC	CASRIEGTNEQFF
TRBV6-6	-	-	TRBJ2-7	TGTGCCAGCAGTTACGGGACATGGAAGGCCGAGCAGTACTTC	CASSYGTWKAEQYF
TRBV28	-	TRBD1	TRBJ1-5	TGTGCCAGCAAACGATTGGGGACAGGCCACAATCAGCCCCAGCATTTT	CASKRLGTGHNQPQHF
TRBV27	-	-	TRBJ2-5	TGTGCCAGCAGTTTAAGATTGGGCGGCGAGACCCAGTACTTC	CASSLRLGGETQYF
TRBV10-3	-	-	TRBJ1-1	TGTGCCATCAGTGGACTCCCGAACACTGAAGCTTTCTTT	CAISGLPNTEAFF
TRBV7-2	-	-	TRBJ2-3	TGTGCCAGCAGCTTAAGGCTATCGTTAGGGACGCAGTATTTT	CASSLRLSLGTQYF
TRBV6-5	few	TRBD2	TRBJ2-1	TGTGCCAGCAGTCGACTAGCGGGAGACAATGAGCAGTTCTTC	CASSRLAGDNEQFF
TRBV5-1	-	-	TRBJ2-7	TGCGCCAGCAGCTCCGGGACACCTAATCCCGAGCAGTACTTC	CASSSGTPNPEQYF
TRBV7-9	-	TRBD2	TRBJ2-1	TGTGCCAGTCTAGCGGGAGGTCCTTCCTACAATGAGCAGTTCTTC	CASLAGGPSYNEQFF
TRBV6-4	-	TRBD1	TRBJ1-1	TGTGCCAGCAGCCAGACAGGGGACAGGGAAGCTTTCTTT	CASSQTGDREAFF
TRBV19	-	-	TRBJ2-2	TGTGCCAGTAGTATGGAGGGCCCGGGCACCGGGGAGCTGTTTTTT	CASSMEGPGTGELFF
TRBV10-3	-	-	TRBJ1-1	TGTGCCACCAGCGGTATGACTGAAGCTTTCTTT	CATSGMTEAFF
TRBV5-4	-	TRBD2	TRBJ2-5	TGTGCCAGCAGCTTGGTTGGCGGGAGGGCCTTGGAGACCCAGTACTTC	CASSLVGGRALETQYF
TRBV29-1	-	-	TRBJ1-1	TGCAGCGCTCACCCTAGGAGGGGGGGCGCAGGAACTGAAGCTTTCTTT	CSAHPRRGGAGTEAFF
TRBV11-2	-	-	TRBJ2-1	TGTGCCAGCAGCTTAGATCTGCTAGCTGTTGAGCAGTTCTTC	CASSLDLLAVEQFF
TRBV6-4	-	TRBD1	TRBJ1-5	TGTGCCAGCAGTGTGGACGGGACAGGGAATCAGCCCCAGCATTTT	CASSVDGTGNQPQHF
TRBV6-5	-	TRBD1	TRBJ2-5	TGTGCCAGCAGCCGGACAGGGATTTACCAAGAGACCCAGTACTTC	CASSRTGIYQETQYF
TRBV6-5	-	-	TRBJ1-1	TGTGCCAGCAGGCTGAACACTGAAGCTTTCTTT	CASRLNTEAFF
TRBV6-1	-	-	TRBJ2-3	TGTGCCAGCAGATTGCGGTTTTCTAGCACAGATACGCAGTATTTT	CASRLRFSSTDTQYF
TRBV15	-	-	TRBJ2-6	TGTGCCACCAGCAGAGATGGGGACTCTGGGGCCAACGTCCTGACTTTC	CATSRDGDSGANVLTF
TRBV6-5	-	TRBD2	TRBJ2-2	TGTGCCAGCAGTTACTCGTCCCCTAGCGGAACCGGGGAGCTGTTTTTT	CASSYSSPSGTGELFF
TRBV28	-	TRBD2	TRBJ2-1	TGTGCCAGCAGTCCCCCTGGGGGGCAGGGACTAGCGGAGCAGTTCTTC	CASSPPGGQGLAEQFF